This T cell receptor (beta chain) was sequenced for a study of T cell changes during pregnancy in multiple sclerosis. Sequencing used immunoSEQ multiplex PCR; TCRdb keeps in-frame clones, though not all of them. The data contain about 40,000 clones, under 95% of them seen just once; the ten biggest clones take up over 10%. The CDR3 length is 14 residues. Germline V gene lookup returns CDR1 SGDLS and CDR2 YYNGEE. V lost 3 bases, J lost 4 bases, and 2 bases stayed unmatched. This sample comprised CD8+ T cells from peripheral blood mononuclear cells, obtained in the first trimester of pregnancy. This clonotype was obtained from a female donor with multiple sclerosis, enrolled in a pregnancy study. The chain is built from TRBV9 and TRBJ1-3; 9 bases are a match to TRBD1. CDR3 in amino acids: CASSGQGEGNTIYF. CDR3 bases: TGTGCCAGCAGCGGACAGGGGGAGGGAAACACCATATATTTT.